What follows are 24 T cell receptor beta chains derived from one specimen sequenced in a study of T cells after yellow fever vaccination. Using its own MiXCR run on the 5' RACE reads, TCRdb lists one record per CDR3 protein. In the table there are about 300,000 distinct CDR3 sequences, 6.8% of which are singletons. The sequenced sample was PBMCs, obtained roughly 46 days after the first yellow fever vaccination. The receptors here all came from a young man who received the YFV17D yellow fever vaccine.

This clonotype was counted only a few times. The J gene is TRBJ1-6, the V gene TRBV2, with 7 bases aligning to TRBD1. Germline V lookup: CDR1 SNHLY, CDR2 FYNNEI. This CDR3 contains 14 residues. Trimming took 6 bases from V and 7 from J; bases not matched to a gene: 6. CDR3 sequence (DNA): TGTGCCAGCAGCCAGACAGGGATAAATTCACCCCTCCACTTT. Protein product: CASSQTGINSPLHF.

This chain's CDR3 is CASSATSPFETQYF. The DNA of the CDR3 is TGTGCCAGCAGCGCCACTAGTCCGTTCGAGACCCAGTACTTC. The V gene is TRBV7-8, the J gene TRBJ2-5, with a possible D match to TRBD2 (5 bases). Per the germline V gene, CDR1 is SGHVS and CDR2 is FQNEAQ. V was clipped by 5 bases and J by 5 bases, with 15 bases between them. The CDR3 covers 14 residues.

This clonotype was observed a few times. This rearrangement joins TRBV20-1 to TRBJ1-2; 10 bases are shared with TRBD1. J gave up 8 bases and V 1 base, and 10 bases lay outside the gene matches. Germline V gives CDR1 DFQATT, CDR2 SNEGSKA (reference sequence). The CDR3 contains 15 residues. CDR3 in amino acids: CSARVRDRGSQGYTF. As DNA, the CDR3 is TGCAGTGCTAGAGTCCGGGACAGGGGATCTCAGGGCTACACCTTC.

This clonotype came up many times. V is TRBV10-3 and J is TRBJ2-4; D might be TRBD2 (6 bases). This CDR3 is built from 14 residues. Germline lookup yields CDR1 ENHRY and CDR2 SYGVKD. Trimming pared 3 bases from V and 7 bases from J, leaving 13 bases between. This chain's CDR3 is CAISDGASGNIQYF. CDR3 DNA: TGTGCCATCAGTGATGGGGCCAGCGGGAACATTCAGTACTTC.

The genes are TRBV30 and TRBJ1-1; D might be TRBD1 (5 bases). The V end lost 6 bases, the J end lost 4 bases, and 21 bases lay between the germline ends. Germline values: CDR1 GTSNPN, CDR2 SVGIG (reference sequence). The CDR3 runs to 15 residues. The CDR3 coding sequence is TGTGCCTGCCCCTCGAGTCGGGGCCTTATCACTGAAGCTTTCTTT. This codes for CACPSSRGLITEAFF.

The chain is built from TRBV5-1 and TRBJ2-1, with D tentatively TRBD2 (5 bases). V lost 4 bases and J 2 bases, leaving 19 bases between the germline ends. In germline, CDR1 is SGHRS, CDR2 YFSETQ. The CDR3 loop spans 17 amino acids. CDR3 residues: CASSRGRTLNTYNEQFF. CDR3 nucleotide sequence: TGCGCCAGCAGCCGGGGTAGGACCCTTAATACCTACAATGAGCAGTTCTTC.

This clonotype was seen a few times. The chain links TRBV5-1 to TRBJ1-2; 10 positions match TRBD1. The CDR3 sequence is 14 residues long. Germline assignment: CDR1 SGHRS and CDR2 YFSETQ. The J segment lost 7 bases and the V segment lost 3 bases, leaving 6 bases of the junction unmatched. The CDR3: CASSSSDRGPGYTF. The CDR3 DNA sequence: TGCGCCAGCAGCTCGAGCGACAGGGGGCCTGGCTACACCTTC.

This clonotype was seen a handful of times. The chain carries TRBV4-3 and TRBJ2-1; 10 bases line up with TRBD2. J gave up 1 base and V 0 bases, and 12 bases lay outside the gene matches. The CDR3 consists of 20 residues. Germline assignment: CDR1 LGHNA and CDR2 YSLEER. For the CDR3, the DNA is TGCGCCAGCAGCCAAGATCGCCCCAGCGGGGGGGTTCTGTCCTACAATGAGCAGTTCTTC. Its translation is CASSQDRPSGGVLSYNEQFF.

The V call is TRBV7-8, the J call TRBJ2-7, with 10 nucleotides matching TRBD2. V dropped 5 bases and J dropped 0; count of bases not matched to a gene: 7. Germline values: CDR1 SGHVS, CDR2 FQNEAQ. The length of the CDR3 is 16 residues. The CDR3 nucleotides read TGTGCCAGCAGCATAGGTCAGCGGGGGGGCTCCTACGAGCAGTACTTC. Encoded protein: CASSIGQRGGSYEQYF.

The J gene is TRBJ1-2, the V gene TRBV6-5; 8 nucleotides agree with TRBD1. CDR1 is MNHEY, CDR2 SVGAGI, per germline. After removal of 3 bases from V and 5 bases from J, the junction contained 5 bases not matched to a gene. The CDR3 spans 14 residues. CDR3 sequence reads: CASSYTDRAYGYTF. The CDR3 nucleotides read TGTGCCAGCAGTTATACGGACAGGGCATATGGCTACACCTTC.

This clonotype occurred many times. V gene TRBV18 combines with J gene TRBJ1-1; tentative D call: TRBD1 (5 bases). Per the germline V gene, CDR1 is KGHSH and CDR2 is LQKENI. Trimming cost V 5 bases and J 2 bases, with 9 bases left between them. This CDR3 spans 13 amino acids. CDR3 amino acids: CASSADINTEAFF. CDR3 in DNA: TGTGCCAGCTCAGCGGACATAAACACTGAAGCTTTCTTT.

This clonotype was counted a few times. The V and J genes are TRBV20-1 and TRBJ1-1, with 7 positions matching TRBD1. This CDR3 spans 13 amino acids. Unmatched junction bases numbered 2, after V lost 4 bases and J lost 0 bases. Looked up from germline, CDR1 is DFQATT and CDR2 is SNEGSKA (reference sequence). The CDR3 coding sequence is TGCAGTGCTAATGACAGGGTGAACACTGAAGCTTTCTTT. Encoded protein: CSANDRVNTEAFF.

This clonotype was detected many times. This rearrangement joins TRBV19 to TRBJ1-5, with TRBD1 as a possible D gene (5 bases). The CDR3 loop spans 11 amino acids. Germline V lookup: CDR1 LNHDA, CDR2 SQIVND (reference sequence). V was pared by 8 bases and J by 5 bases, with 7 bases between. The CDR3 coding sequence is TGTGCCAGTGGGACCGATCAGCCCCAGCATTTT. It encodes CASGTDQPQHF.

This clonotype was observed at least ten times. The chain recombines TRBV20-1 with TRBJ2-2; no definite D call. Germline-derived CDR1 and CDR2 are DFQATT and SNEGSKA (reference sequence). CDR3 length: 14 amino acids. Trimming took off 0 bases at V and 3 bases at J, with 8 bases between the two ends. This CDR3 reads CSARDARYTGELFF. Here the CDR3 DNA reads TGCAGTGCTAGAGATGCTAGATACACCGGGGAGCTGTTTTTT.

This clonotype was recorded many times. The chain couples TRBV10-3 to TRBJ2-7, with 10 bases lining up with TRBD1. CDR1 ENHRY and CDR2 SYGVKD come from the germline V gene. V lost 5 bases to trimming and J lost 4 bases; unmatched junction nucleotides: 8. The CDR3 spans 15 residues. CDR3 sequence (DNA): TGTGCCATCAGTTGGGTGGGGGACAGGGGTTACGAGCAGTACTTC. This encodes CAISWVGDRGYEQYF.

The sample holds many counts of this clonotype. The genes are TRBV5-1 and TRBJ2-3, with D perhaps matching TRBD2 (5 bases). Germline CDR1 is SGHRS and CDR2 is YFSETQ. Trimming stripped 1 base from V and 6 bases from J, with 12 bases between. The CDR3 spans 14 residues. CDR3 in amino acids: CASSLLVERDTQYF. As DNA, the CDR3 is TGCGCCAGCAGCTTGTTGGTGGAGCGGGATACGCAGTATTTT.

This clonotype was counted between two and nine times. The V gene is TRBV20-1, the J gene TRBJ1-3, with 10 bases fitting TRBD1. This CDR3 region has 18 residues. Germline CDR1 is DFQATT and CDR2 is SNEGSKA (reference sequence). V was clipped by 0 bases and J by 4 bases; unmatched bases: 12. The CDR3 region has the DNA TGCAGTGCTAGAGATCCCCGGACAGGGGGTTATGTGGGAAACACCATATATTTT. Translation gives CSARDPRTGGYVGNTIYF.

This clonotype was seen more than once but under ten times. Here the CDR3 reads CASSDNSPLHF. The CDR3 coding sequence is TGCGCCAGCAGTGACAATTCACCCCTCCACTTT. The chain recombines TRBV10-2 with TRBJ1-6, with D uncertain. Germline V gene data show CDR1 as WSHSY and CDR2 as SAAADI. The ends were cut back, 3 bases at V and 7 bases at J, with 1 base in the middle. The CDR3 spans 11 residues.

This sequence joins TRBV6-5 and TRBJ2-7; 11 nucleotides line up with TRBD1. Unmatched junction bases numbered 4, after V lost 0 bases and J lost 6 bases. The germline gives CDR1 MNHEY, CDR2 SVGAGI. This CDR3 comprises 15 residues. CDR3 nucleotides: TGTGCCAGCAGTTACTCGAAGGACAGGGGGCCCGAGCAGTACTTC. This sequence encodes CASSYSKDRGPEQYF.

The chain couples TRBV7-9 to TRBJ2-3, with D tentatively TRBD1 or TRBD2 (5 bases each). Germline V gives CDR1 SEHNR, CDR2 FQNEAQ (reference sequence). The CDR3 sequence is 16 residues long. V lost 2 bases, J lost 0 bases, and 12 bases lay in between. The CDR3 DNA reads TGTGCCAGCAGCTTACGGGGCGCCTCTAGCACAGATACGCAGTATTTT. It is translated as CASSLRGASSTDTQYF.

There are a few counts of this clonotype. This chain connects TRBV28 to TRBJ1-2; D unresolved. The CDR3 runs 11 residues. V shed 6 bases and J shed 8 bases, with 10 bases lying between them. CDR1 is MDHEN and CDR2 is SYDVKM in the germline V gene. CDR3 sequence: CASSREDGYTF. CDR3 bases: TGTGCCAGCAGCCGGGAGGACGGCTACACCTTC.

The chain carries TRBV20-1 and TRBJ1-4; D not resolved. The germline V gene encodes CDR1 DFQATT and CDR2 SNEGSKA (reference sequence). This CDR3 is built from 13 residues. The ends were cut back, 3 bases at V and 0 bases at J, with 5 bases in the middle. The CDR3 DNA reads TGCAGTGCTAGTAAAACAACTAATGAAAAACTGTTTTTT. Its protein product is CSASKTTNEKLFF.

This clonotype was observed at least ten times. The gene calls are TRBV5-5 and TRBJ2-1; tentatively, D is TRBD1 (6 bases). Trimming stripped 3 bases from V and 4 bases from J, with 17 bases between. There are 16 residues in the CDR3. Germline CDR1 and CDR2: SGHKS and YYEKEE (reference sequence). CDR3 in amino acids: CASSSPLTGRYNEQFF. In DNA, the CDR3 is TGTGCCAGCAGCTCCCCGTTAACAGGGAGATACAATGAGCAGTTCTTC.

The gene calls are TRBV7-2 and TRBJ1-2; 7 bases agree with TRBD1. V lost 3 bases and J lost 8; bases outside the gene matches: 9. CDR1 is SGHTA, CDR2 FQGNSA, per germline. The length of the CDR3 is 14 residues. The CDR3 sequence: CASSLGRDSGGYTF. The CDR3 DNA reads as TGTGCCAGCAGCTTGGGCCGGGACAGCGGCGGCTACACCTTC.